The rows below give T cell receptor beta chains drawn from one sample of a study of CD8 T cells in Susac syndrome. TCRdb analysed the immunoSEQ multiplex PCR reads with MiXCR anew, one entry per CDR3 protein. The sample has under 200,000 distinct CDR3 sequences; about 95% are singletons. The sample consisted of CD8+ T cells from PBMCs. Every receptor here comes from a human donor with multiple sclerosis. The CDR3 runs from the conserved cysteine through the conserved F or W. D genes are given only for firm matches. A clone size is listed for some rows: how often the clone was seen (once, few, many), or a class if it is expanded.

j_call v_call d_call clone_size cdr3_nt cdr3_aa
TRBJ1-1 TRBV6-1 - - TGTGCCAGCAGAGACCCAGGAGGTAGGACTGAAGCTTTCTTT CASRDPGGRTEAFF
TRBJ2-1 TRBV4-1 - - TGCGCCAGCAGCCCGACTCGTGGGACAAATGAGCAGTTCTTC CASSPTRGTNEQFF
TRBJ2-7 TRBV20-1 - - TGCAGTGCCATAGGACTTCCCAACTACGAGCAGTACTTC CSAIGLPNYEQYF
TRBJ2-3 TRBV13 - - TGTGCCAGCAGCTTAGAACGAAGGGGGGATACGCAGTATTTT CASSLERRGDTQYF
TRBJ2-3 TRBV2 TRBD2 - TGTGCCAGCAGAGCGACTAGCGGGCGGACAGATACGCAGTATTTT CASRATSGRTDTQYF
TRBJ2-5 TRBV7-2 - - TGTGCCAGCAGCTCACCGGGACACCCCGAGACCCAGTACTTC CASSSPGHPETQYF
TRBJ2-7 TRBV11-2 - - TGTGCCAGCAGCTTAGGTTTGTTGGCAGGCGAGCAGTACTTC CASSLGLLAGEQYF
TRBJ2-7 TRBV2 - - TGTGCCAGCAGTGAACTCTCGGGGGCGGGGTATGGCGAGCAGTACTTC CASSELSGAGYGEQYF
TRBJ2-1 TRBV2 - - TGTGCCAGCCTACCGACCAGCGACAGAAATAGGCTCAATGAGCAGTTCTTC CASLPTSDRNRLNEQFF
TRBJ2-6 TRBV4-2 TRBD1 - TGTGCCAGCAGCCAAGACAGGGGGCCGGACGTCCTGACTTTC CASSQDRGPDVLTF
TRBJ2-3 TRBV28 - - TGTGCCAGCAGCCCCTGGTTGAAGAGGGGCACAGATACGCAGTATTTT CASSPWLKRGTDTQYF
TRBJ1-2 TRBV9 - - TGTGCCAGCAGCGTAGAGGCGAGGGGCTACACCTTC CASSVEARGYTF
TRBJ2-1 TRBV7-8 - - TGTGCCAGCAGCGCTGACGGGAATGAGCAGTTCTTC CASSADGNEQFF
TRBJ2-1 TRBV28 - - TGTGCCAGCAGCAGAACGGGGGGCGCTCAATCTGAGCAGTTCTTC CASSRTGGAQSEQFF
TRBJ1-5 TRBV30 - - TGTGCCTGGAGTTCCGGGCCCGGCCTTAAGCCCCAGCATTTT CAWSSGPGLKPQHF
TRBJ1-1 TRBV29-1 TRBD1 - TGCAGCGTTGAACAGGGGGCTCGGACTGAAGCTTTCTTT CSVEQGARTEAFF
TRBJ2-7 TRBV6-1 - - TGTGCCAGCAGTGAAGGGGGGGATATACCCTACGAGCAGTACTTC CASSEGGDIPYEQYF
TRBJ2-1 TRBV7-9 TRBD2 - TGTGCCAGCAGCCCCGGGGGACTATGGGTAGGGCTCTTC CASSPGGLWVGLF
TRBJ2-1 TRBV7-9 - - TGTGCCAGCGTTATGGGGGGAGGGCAGTTCTTC CASVMGGGQFF
TRBJ2-1 TRBV20-1 - - TGCAGTGCCACAGGGATCTCCTACAATGAGCAGTTCTTC CSATGISYNEQFF
TRBJ1-2 TRBV12-3/TRBV12-4 - - TGTGCCAGCTTTGGGGGCGATGGCTATGGCTACACCTTC CASFGGDGYGYTF
TRBJ2-7 TRBV29-1 TRBD1 once TGCAGCGTGGTCGGACAGGGGGCAGAGCAGTACTTC CSVVGQGAEQYF
TRBJ2-7 TRBV12-5 TRBD2 once TGTGCCAGCGGAAGAGCGGGAGAATACGAGCAGTACTTC CASGRAGEYEQYF
TRBJ2-1 TRBV15 TRBD2 - TGTGCCACCAGCAGAGATAACCTAGCGGGCCTATCGGATAATGAGCAGTTCTTC CATSRDNLAGLSDNEQFF
TRBJ2-1 TRBV12-3/TRBV12-4 - - TGTGCCAGCGGAGGAGTCAGCGCCTACAATGAGCAGTTCTTC CASGGVSAYNEQFF
TRBJ2-7 TRBV4-1 - - TGCGCCAGCAGCCAAGCAACAGGGTACCTCGAGCAGTACTTC CASSQATGYLEQYF
TRBJ2-7 TRBV28 - - TGTGCCAGCAGCTCGACTAGTTTGTACGAGCAGTACTTC CASSSTSLYEQYF
TRBJ1-5 TRBV9 - - TGTGCCAGCAGCGTAGATGGGGTTAGCAATCAGCCCCAGCATTTT CASSVDGVSNQPQHF
TRBJ2-1 TRBV29-1 TRBD2 once TGCAGCGTTGAAGGACTAGCGGGAGTTCGGAGTTACAATGAGCAGTTCTTC CSVEGLAGVRSYNEQFF
TRBJ2-5 TRBV27 TRBD2 - TGTGCCAGCAGTTTTTATCCGGGACTAGCGGGATATCGAGAGACCCAGTACTTC CASSFYPGLAGYRETQYF
TRBJ2-2 TRBV24-1 - - TGTGCCACCAGTCAGGGGTCCGGGGAGCTGTTTTTT CATSQGSGELFF
TRBJ1-5 TRBV5-8 - - TGTGCCAGCAGCGGGGACGGAAATAGCAATCAGCCCCAGCATTTT CASSGDGNSNQPQHF
TRBJ2-7 TRBV29-1 - - TGCAGCGTTGAAGAGGGGCGGGGGCCAAGCTACGAGCAGTACTTC CSVEEGRGPSYEQYF
TRBJ1-1 TRBV5-1 - - TGCGCCAGCAGCTTTCGAACAGGGAAATTGAACACTGAAGCTTTCTTT CASSFRTGKLNTEAFF
TRBJ2-1 TRBV29-1 TRBD2 - TGCAGCGTTAATTCGGCGGGAGGGCCCCATGAGCAGTTCTTC CSVNSAGGPHEQFF
TRBJ2-2 TRBV14 - - TGTGCCAGCAGCCAAGGGTCGACGAAGAACACCGGGGAGCTGTTTTTT CASSQGSTKNTGELFF
TRBJ2-1 TRBV27 TRBD1 - TGTGCCACCAGTTCCCGACAGGGCCCCTACAATGAGCAGTTCTTC CATSSRQGPYNEQFF
TRBJ2-6 TRBV7-9 - - TGTGCCAGCAGCTCCCTAGCGAGTGGGGCCAACGTCCTGACTTTC CASSSLASGANVLTF
TRBJ2-7 TRBV2 - once TGTGCCAGCAGTGAGATCAGGGGAGTCTACGAGCAGTACTTC CASSEIRGVYEQYF
TRBJ2-1 TRBV24-1 - - TGTGCCACCAGCAGGGGCAATGAGCAGTTCTTC CATSRGNEQFF
TRBJ2-1 TRBV20-1 TRBD2 - TGCAGTGCTGGGACTAGCGGGACCTCCTACAATGAGCAGTTCTTC CSAGTSGTSYNEQFF
TRBJ2-5 TRBV25-1 - - TGTGCCAGCAGTTCCCTCCTTGGGGAGACCCAGTACTTC CASSSLLGETQYF
TRBJ2-2 TRBV29-1 - - TGCAGCGCCACCCCCCCCGGTACGAACACCGGGGAGCTGTTTTTT CSATPPGTNTGELFF
TRBJ2-1 TRBV9 - few TGTGCCAGCACGGCCTTGGACAATGAGCAGTTCTTC CASTALDNEQFF
TRBJ2-7 TRBV28 - once TGTGCCAGCAGTTTACTCCGGGGGACCGAGCAGTACTTC CASSLLRGTEQYF
TRBJ2-7 TRBV27 - - TGTGCCAGCAGCTACTTGGGCGGGAAGATTGGCGAGCAGTACTTC CASSYLGGKIGEQYF
TRBJ2-1 TRBV29-1 TRBD2 - TGCAGCGTTGAGGGACTAGCGGGAACCCCCTACAATGAGCAGTTCTTC CSVEGLAGTPYNEQFF
TRBJ1-6 TRBV12-3/TRBV12-4 - - TGTGCCAGCAGTTTAGGGCAGGGAAGTTCACCCCTCCACTTT CASSLGQGSSPLHF
TRBJ1-2 TRBV19 - once TGTGCCAGTAGTAGCGCCGAGGATCCCTTCTATGGCTACACCTTC CASSSAEDPFYGYTF
TRBJ2-3 TRBV27 - - TGTGCCAGCAGTCATCGTACTAGTAGGCCGCCGCCAGATACGCAGTATTTT CASSHRTSRPPPDTQYF